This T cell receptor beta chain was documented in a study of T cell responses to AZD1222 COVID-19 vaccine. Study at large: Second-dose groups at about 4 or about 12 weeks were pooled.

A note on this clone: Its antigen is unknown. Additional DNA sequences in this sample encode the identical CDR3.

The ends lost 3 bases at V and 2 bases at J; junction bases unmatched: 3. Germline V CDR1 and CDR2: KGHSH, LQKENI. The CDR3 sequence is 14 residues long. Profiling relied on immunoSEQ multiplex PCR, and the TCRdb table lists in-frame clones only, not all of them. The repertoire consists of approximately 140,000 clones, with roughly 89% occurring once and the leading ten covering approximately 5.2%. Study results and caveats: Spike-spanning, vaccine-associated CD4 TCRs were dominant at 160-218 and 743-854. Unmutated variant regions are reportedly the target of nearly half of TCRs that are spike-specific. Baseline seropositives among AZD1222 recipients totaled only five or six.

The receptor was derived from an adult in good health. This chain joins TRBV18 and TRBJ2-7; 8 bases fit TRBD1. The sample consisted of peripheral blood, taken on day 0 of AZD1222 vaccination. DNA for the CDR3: TGTGCCAGCTCACCTAGGACAGGGACCTACGAGCAGTACTTC. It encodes CASSPRTGTYEQYF. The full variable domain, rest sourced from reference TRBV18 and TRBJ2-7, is NAGVMQNPRHLVRRRGQEARLRCSPMKGHSHVYWYRQLPEEGLKFMVYLQKENIIDESGMPKERFSAEFPKEGPSILRIQQVVRGDSAAYFCASSPRTGTYEQYFGPGTRLTVT.